A selection of T cell receptor beta chains follows, all from one sample in a study of cytomegalovirus exposure and HLA in healthy donors. This table comes from immunoSEQ multiplex PCR, and its TCRdb copy is limited to in-frame clones, with some not included. The table includes under 200,000 clones, 75% detected once. The sample comprised PBMCs. The receptors come from a woman in her forties in good health and CMV-seropositive. Both conserved end residues are part of each CDR3. The order of the fields is J gene, V gene, clone size, CDR3 protein. Only some rows state a clone size, as once, few, many or a class for expanded clones.

>TRBJ2-5|TRBV2|-
CASTLGGGQETQYF
>TRBJ1-2|TRBV5-1|-
CASSLVVSEYNTF
>TRBJ2-1|TRBV28|-
CASSSGTSGRAYNEQFF
>TRBJ2-2|TRBV9|-
CASKRGQLGNTGELFF
>TRBJ2-1|TRBV15|once
CATSRVGQGFDEQFF
>TRBJ2-1|TRBV9|-
CASSLGGTSGYSNEQFF
>TRBJ2-7|TRBV5-8|-
CASSHGTSGIYEQYF
>TRBJ2-5|TRBV29-1|-
CSHDSPETQYF
>TRBJ1-5|TRBV7-8|-
CASSLEQNRNQPQHF
>TRBJ1-1|TRBV28|-
CASSLVNRGLGEAFF
>TRBJ1-5|TRBV19|few
CASARGVDQPQHF
>TRBJ2-1|TRBV6-1|-
CASRGLAEQFF
>TRBJ1-1|TRBV6-4|-
CASSAQVNTEAFF
>TRBJ2-7|TRBV4-1|-
CASSQDQGAQGLGYEQYF
>TRBJ2-5|TRBV7-3|few
CASSFSSGGETQYF
>TRBJ2-5|TRBV6-5|-
CASSYSWAGQETQYF
>TRBJ1-2|TRBV5-4|-
CASSLVQGSGYTF
>TRBJ2-7|TRBV11-1|-
CASSPSGRAHEQYF
>TRBJ2-7|TRBV27|few
CASSLSIRDSGTYEQYF
>TRBJ1-2|TRBV28|-
CASSTLGEGNYGYTF
>TRBJ1-2|TRBV28|-
CASSLRGTAYGYTF
>TRBJ2-1|TRBV29-1|few
CSVGTSGSDEQFF
>TRBJ1-1|TRBV27|once
CASSSNRQAEAFF
>TRBJ1-1|TRBV6-6|few
CASRTGQAWTEAFF
>TRBJ1-1|TRBV6-6|few
CASSYPGQGTEAFF